These 23 T cell receptor beta chains originate from one sample sequenced in a study of blood T cells in healthy people across ages. Primers used in a second PCR of roughly 6 to 11 cycles were a sample-barcoded 5' primer and a J-beta primer mix. Each CDR3 protein gets one entry after TCRdb re-called the 5' RACE reads with MiXCR. The table records 1.5 million to 2 million distinct CDR3 sequences, approximately 39% of them present only once. The sample was blood. These TCRs come from a human donor in good health.

This clonotype turned up a few times. The rearrangement links TRBV3-1 to TRBJ2-1; D tentatively fits TRBD1 or TRBD2 (5 bases each). The CDR3 totals 16 residues. Germline CDR1 LGHDT, CDR2 YNNKEL (reference sequence). Deletions cut 0 bases from V and 2 bases from J, with 11 bases between. The CDR3 reads CASSQETGAAYNEQFF. In nucleotides, the CDR3 is TGTGCCAGCAGCCAAGAGACCGGGGCCGCCTACAATGAGCAGTTCTTC.

This clonotype was seen a few times. This rearrangement joins TRBV7-2 to TRBJ1-5; D unresolved. CDR3 length: 14 residues. The V end lost 1 base, the J end lost 8 bases, and 12 bases lay between the germline ends. The V gene's germline CDR1 is SGHTA and CDR2 FQGNSA. The CDR3 protein is CASSLVGVEEPQHF. The CDR3 coding sequence is TGTGCCAGCAGCTTAGTTGGGGTCGAAGAGCCCCAGCATTTT.

The chain combines TRBV7-6 with TRBJ2-7; tentatively, D is TRBD1 (6 bases). In germline, CDR1 is SGHVS, CDR2 FNYEAQ. Trimming left V 5 bases short and J 2 bases short, with 13 bases between. CDR3 size: 14 residues. This CDR3 reads CASSHREGTYEQYF. The DNA for the CDR3 is TGTGCCAGCAGCCACAGGGAAGGCACCTACGAGCAGTACTTC. The whole variable domain, remainder taken from reference TRBV7-6 and TRBJ2-7, is GAGVSQSPRYKVTKRGQDVALRCDPISGHVSLYWYRQALGQGPEFLTYFNYEAQQDKSGLPNDRFSAERPEGSISTLTIQRTEQRDSAMYRCASSHREGTYEQYFGPGTRLTVT.

This clonotype was recorded once. This chain links TRBV7-6 with TRBJ1-2; weak D call: TRBD1 (6 bases). The CDR3 runs to 15 residues. Trimming cost V 1 base and J 7 bases, with 16 bases left between them. Germline V gene data show CDR1 as SGHVS and CDR2 as FNYEAQ. The CDR3 here is CASSLGPGASGGYTF. The CDR3 nucleotides read TGTGCCAGCAGCTTAGGGCCGGGGGCGAGCGGTGGCTACACCTTC.

This clonotype was recorded a few times. The chain combines TRBV18 with TRBJ2-6; TRBD2 is a possible D gene (5 bases). The CDR3 totals 17 residues. Trimming cost V 3 bases and J 0 bases, with 12 bases left between them. Germline V gives CDR1 KGHSH, CDR2 LQKENI. The DNA of the CDR3 is TGTGCCAGCTCACCGCCCTGGGGAGTCTCTGGGGCCAACGTCCTGACTTTC. Protein sequence: CASSPPWGVSGANVLTF. The full variable domain, in which reference TRBV18 and TRBJ2-6 provide the parts outside the CDR3, is NAGVMQNPRHLVRRRGQEARLRCSPMKGHSHVYWYRQLPEEGLKFMVYLQKENIIDESGMPKERFSAEFPKEGPSILRIQQVVRGDSAAYFCASSPPWGVSGANVLTFGAGSRLTVL.

The chain has TRBV29-1 and TRBJ1-1; TRBD1 aligns across 8 bases. Per the germline V gene, CDR1 is SQVTM and CDR2 is ANQGSEA. There are 14 residues in the CDR3. With 1 base clipped from V and 2 bases from J, the junction kept 3 bases outside the gene matches. CDR3 DNA: TGCAGCGTTGAAGGGACAGGGTATAACACTGAAGCTTTCTTT. Its protein product is CSVEGTGYNTEAFF. Drawing the rest from reference TRBV29-1 and TRBJ1-1, the complete variable domain is SAVISQKPSRDICQRGTSLTIQCQVDSQVTMMFWYRQQPGQSLTLIATANQGSEATYESGFVIDKFPISRPNLTFSTLTVSNMSPEDSSIYLCSVEGTGYNTEAFFGQGTRLTVV.

The chain uses TRBV20-1 and TRBJ2-5, with a tentative D call TRBD2 (6 bases). CDR1 is DFQATT, CDR2 SNEGSKA, per germline (reference sequence). This CDR3 region has 14 residues. V shed 6 bases and J shed 1 base, with 15 bases lying between them. This CDR3 reads CSATKWGVQETQYF. DNA of the CDR3: TGCAGTGCGACTAAGTGGGGGGTCCAAGAGACCCAGTACTTC.

This clonotype was seen a few times. The V call is TRBV29-1, the J call TRBJ2-4; D is undetermined. The CDR3 covers 13 residues. Germline V gene sequence: CDR1 SQVTM, CDR2 ANQGSEA. With 2 bases removed from V and 0 bases from J, the gap between germline ends came to 5 bases. The CDR3 sequence is CSVETLAKNIQYF. The CDR3 bases are TGCAGCGTTGAAACTTTAGCCAAAAACATTCAGTACTTC. Supplemented by reference TRBV29-1 and TRBJ2-4, the full variable domain reads SAVISQKPSRDICQRGTSLTIQCQVDSQVTMMFWYRQQPGQSLTLIATANQGSEATYESGFVIDKFPISRPNLTFSTLTVSNMSPEDSSIYLCSVETLAKNIQYFGAGTRLSVL.

The V gene is TRBV28, the J gene TRBJ2-4; tentative D call: TRBD1 (5 bases). The CDR3 loop spans 14 amino acids. The germline CDR1 and CDR2 sequences are MDHEN and SYDVKM. The CDR3 DNA reads TGTGTCACCGCCTCTTGGGGCGGTGAAAACATTCAGTACTTC. Its translation is CVTASWGGENIQYF.

This clonotype was picked up a small number of times. V gene TRBV5-1 combines with J gene TRBJ2-1; 10 bases agree with TRBD1. Germline CDR1 reads SGHRS; CDR2 reads YFSETQ. Trimming cost V 1 base and J 15 bases; bases outside gene matches: 13. CDR3 length: 15 amino acids. This CDR3 reads CASSLRLDRGRSAFF. DNA for the CDR3: TGCGCCAGCAGCTTGCGTCTTGACAGGGGGCGGTCGGCGTTCTTC. Full variable domain (outside the CDR3, taken from reference TRBV5-1 and TRBJ2-1): KAGVTQTPRYLIKTRGQQVTLSCSPISGHRSVSWYQQTPGQGLQFLFEYFSETQRNKGNFPGRFSGRQFSNSRSEMNVSTLELGDSALYLCASSLRLDRGRSAFFGPGTRLTVL.

A few counts support this clonotype. This rearrangement joins TRBV12-3 or TRBV12-4 to TRBJ1-5; D might be TRBD1 (6 bases). Trimming shortened V by 6 bases and J by 4 bases, and 13 bases separated the two germline ends. The CDR3 is 14 amino acids. Here the CDR3 reads CASSRQAINQPQHF. CDR3 nucleotide sequence: TGTGCCAGCAGCCGACAGGCAATTAATCAGCCCCAGCATTTT.

The rearrangement uses TRBV4-2 and TRBJ2-7, with 10 bases that match TRBD1. This CDR3 is built from 16 residues. V trimming: 1 base; J trimming: 2 bases; junction bases outside the gene matches: 5. Germline CDR1 reads LGHNA; CDR2 reads YNFKEQ. CDR3 sequence (DNA): TGTGCCAGCAGCCAAGTGGGGGGGACAGGGGCCTACGAGCAGTACTTC. Translating it yields CASSQVGGTGAYEQYF.

There are a few counts of this clonotype. J is TRBJ2-7 and V is TRBV20-1; D not resolved. CDR1 and CDR2 (germline): DFQATT, SNEGSKA (reference sequence). The CDR3 runs 13 residues. The V end lost 2 bases, the J end lost 4 bases, and 12 bases lay between the germline ends. CDR3 region: CSARSGARYEQYF. For the CDR3, the DNA is TGCAGTGCTAGATCTGGAGCAAGATACGAGCAGTACTTC.

The V and J genes are TRBV6-2 or TRBV6-3 and TRBJ2-1; D is unclear. Per the germline V gene, CDR1 is MNHEY and CDR2 is SVGEGT. Trimming shortened V by 2 bases and J by 5 bases, and 16 bases separated the two germline ends. The CDR3 is 16 residues long. The CDR3 is CASSYKVGNSHNEQFF. CDR3 nucleotide sequence: TGTGCCAGCAGTTACAAAGTCGGTAATTCCCACAATGAGCAGTTCTTC.

V gene TRBV28 combines with J gene TRBJ2-4; D is uncertain. There are 17 residues in the CDR3. The V gene's germline CDR1 is MDHEN and CDR2 SYDVKM. The V and J ends lost 7 bases and 2 bases respectively, with 21 bases between them. The CDR3 nucleotides are TGTGCCAGCACACTTGCTGCAGGCTCCGTAACCAAAAACATTCAGTACTTC. Its protein product is CASTLAAGSVTKNIQYF.

The chain employs TRBV28 and TRBJ2-1, with 9 positions matching TRBD2. V gave up 6 bases and J gave up 6 bases; unmatched junction bases: 3. The CDR3 runs to 13 residues. The germline V gene has CDR1 MDHEN and CDR2 SYDVKM. The CDR3 protein is CASRTSGRNEQFF. The CDR3 nucleotides read TGTGCCAGCAGGACTAGCGGTCGCAATGAGCAGTTCTTC.

The table lists this clonotype with a few counts. CDR3 bases: TGTGCCAGCAGCTTAGGGGGGCCTTGGTACAATGAGCAGTTCTTC. Translation gives CASSLGGPWYNEQFF. V gene TRBV7-3 combines with J gene TRBJ2-1, with D perhaps given as TRBD1 or TRBD2 (6 bases each). The V end lost 2 bases, the J end lost 4 bases, and 12 bases lay between the germline ends. CDR3 length: 15 amino acids. Germline CDR1 is SGHTA and CDR2 is FQGTGA. The variable domain in full, with the rest retrieved from reference TRBV7-3 and TRBJ2-1, is GAGVSQTPSNKVTEKGKYVELRCDPISGHTALYWYRQSLGQGPEFLIYFQGTGAADDSGLPNDRFFAVRPEGSVSTLKIQRTERGDSAVYLCASSLGGPWYNEQFFGPGTRLTVL.

This chain links TRBV28 with TRBJ1-6, with TRBD1 identical over 8 bases. CDR3 length equals 16 residues. Trimming removed 4 bases from V and 7 bases from J; junction bases left unmatched: 9. The germline V gene has CDR1 MDHEN and CDR2 SYDVKM. The CDR3, as DNA: TGTGCCAGCAGTTCGGGGCAGGGGGCCACCAATTCACCCCTCCACTTT. It translates to CASSSGQGATNSPLHF.

This chain connects TRBV20-1 to TRBJ2-6; no definite D call. Germline V lookup: CDR1 DFQATT, CDR2 SNEGSKA (reference sequence). This CDR3 region has 15 residues. Trimming took off 3 bases at V and 2 bases at J, with 11 bases between the two ends. The chain's CDR3 is CSARVWKAGANVLTF. The DNA for the CDR3 is TGCAGTGCTAGGGTTTGGAAGGCTGGGGCCAACGTCCTGACTTTC.

The rearrangement uses TRBV10-3 and TRBJ2-5, with unresolved D. Gene TRBJ2-7 matches the end of the DNA better, so the J call may be wrong. CDR1 ENHRY and CDR2 SYGVKD come from the germline V gene. The CDR3 runs 14 residues. Here the CDR3 DNA reads TGTGCCATCAGACCGGGCCTTGTTACCTACGAGCAGTACTTC. It encodes CAIRPGLVTYEQYF.

V is TRBV20-1 and J is TRBJ2-1; TRBD2 matches 11 bases. Per germline, CDR1 DFQATT and CDR2 SNEGSKA (reference sequence). The CDR3 extends over 16 amino acids. Trimming at V came to 0 bases and at J to 6 bases, leaving 7 bases not matched to a gene. The DNA for the CDR3 is TGCAGTGCTAGAGATGTACTAGCGGGGGAGAGCAATGAGCAGTTCTTC. It translates to CSARDVLAGESNEQFF.

The chain is built from TRBV5-1 and TRBJ1-1, with D unclear. V dropped 4 bases and J dropped 4 bases, with 8 bases sitting between them. The V gene's germline CDR1 is SGHRS and CDR2 YFSETQ. The length of the CDR3 is 12 residues. In DNA, the CDR3 is TGCGCCAGCAGCATAAATCCCACTGAAGCTTTCTTT. Residues: CASSINPTEAFF.

The CDR3 DNA follows: TGTGCCAGCAGCTTAGAGGGGGCTCATAAGGCCGCAAATTCACCCCTCCACTTT. Protein: CASSLEGAHKAANSPLHF. V and J are TRBV7-6 and TRBJ1-6; 7 bases line up with TRBD1. The ends lost 1 base at V and 7 bases at J; junction bases unmatched: 13. The CDR3 runs 18 residues. Germline-derived CDR1 and CDR2 are SGHVS and FNYEAQ.